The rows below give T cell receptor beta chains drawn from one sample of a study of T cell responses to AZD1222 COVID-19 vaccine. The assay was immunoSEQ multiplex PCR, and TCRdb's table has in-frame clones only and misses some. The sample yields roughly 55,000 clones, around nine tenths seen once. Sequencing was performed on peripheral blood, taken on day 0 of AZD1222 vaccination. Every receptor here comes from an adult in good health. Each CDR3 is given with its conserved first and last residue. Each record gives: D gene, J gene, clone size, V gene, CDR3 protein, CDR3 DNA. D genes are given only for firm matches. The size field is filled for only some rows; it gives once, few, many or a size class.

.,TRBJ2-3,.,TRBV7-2,CASSLQGNSADTQYF,TGTGCCAGCAGCTTACAGGGAAACAGCGCAGATACGCAGTATTTT
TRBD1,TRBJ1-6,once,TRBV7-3,CASSERQGDSSPLHF,TGTGCCAGCAGCGAGAGACAGGGGGATAGTTCACCCCTCCACTTT
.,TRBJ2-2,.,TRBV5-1,CASSLGQGMTGELFF,TGCGCCAGCAGCTTAGGCCAGGGGATGACCGGGGAGCTGTTTTTT
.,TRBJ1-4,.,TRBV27,CASSLRRATNEKLFF,TGTGCCAGCAGTTTACGGCGCGCGACTAATGAAAAACTGTTTTTT
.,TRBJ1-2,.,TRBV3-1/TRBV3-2,CASSQLDSGYTF,TGTGCCAGCAGCCAGTTAGACAGTGGCTACACCTTC
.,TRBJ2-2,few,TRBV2,CASRAQDTGELFF,TGTGCCAGCAGGGCACAGGACACCGGGGAGCTGTTTTTT
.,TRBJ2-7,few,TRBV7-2,CASSSYREMDPYEQYF,TGTGCCAGCAGCTCCTACAGGGAAATGGATCCCTACGAGCAGTACTTC
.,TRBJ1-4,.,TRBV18,CASSLNRGAGNEKLFF,TGTGCCAGCTCACTAAACCGGGGGGCCGGCAATGAAAAACTGTTTTTT
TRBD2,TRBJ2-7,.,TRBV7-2,CASSLLASGGSSYEQYF,TGTGCCAGCAGTTTGTTAGCTAGCGGGGGTTCCTCCTACGAGCAGTACTTC
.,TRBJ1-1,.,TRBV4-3,CASSQQEGGGTEAFF,TGCGCCAGCAGCCAACAGGAAGGGGGTGGAACTGAAGCTTTCTTT
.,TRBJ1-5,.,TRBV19,CASSPPQGYSNQPQHF,TGTGCCAGTAGTCCTCCGCAGGGGTATAGCAATCAGCCCCAGCATTTT
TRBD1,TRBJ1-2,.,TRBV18,CASSSTGDLKSYTF,TGTGCCAGCTCATCGACAGGGGACCTAAAGAGCTACACCTTC
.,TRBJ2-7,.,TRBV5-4,CASSVGGGGVSYEQYF,TGTGCCAGCAGCGTTGGGGGCGGGGGCGTCTCCTACGAGCAGTACTTC